This TCR beta chain was documented in a study of cytomegalovirus exposure and HLA in healthy donors. About the research overall: Earlier findings included about 120 million unique TCR beta sequences obtained from 150 million to 200 million T cells. Findings and caveats of the study: When analyzed later, a missense DCLRE1C variant was found to be linked to TCR beta V- and J-gene trimming. TRBV6-2, TRBV6-3 and other indistinguishable V segments were excluded.

Healthy bone marrow donors made up the cohort. This clone was observed a few times. Antigen specificity is unknown. The PCR was carried out with 60 Vbeta primers and 13 Jbeta primers. Repertoires were generated with immunoSEQ multiplex PCR, while TCRdb's copy carries only in-frame clones and drops some. The sample has about 190,000 clones; roughly four fifths are singletons. The CDR3 spans 14 residues. The V end was cut by 4 bases, the J end by 0 bases, with 10 bases between. CDR1 and CDR2 from the germline V gene are SGHRS and YFSETQ. The sample taken for sequencing was PBMCs. V gene TRBV5-1 combines with J gene TRBJ1-2, with D hard to call. This receptor was taken from a young man in good health and CMV-seronegative. The CDR3 region is CASSPNEANYGYTF. The CDR3 DNA reads TGCGCCAGCAGCCCTAATGAAGCTAACTATGGCTACACCTTC.